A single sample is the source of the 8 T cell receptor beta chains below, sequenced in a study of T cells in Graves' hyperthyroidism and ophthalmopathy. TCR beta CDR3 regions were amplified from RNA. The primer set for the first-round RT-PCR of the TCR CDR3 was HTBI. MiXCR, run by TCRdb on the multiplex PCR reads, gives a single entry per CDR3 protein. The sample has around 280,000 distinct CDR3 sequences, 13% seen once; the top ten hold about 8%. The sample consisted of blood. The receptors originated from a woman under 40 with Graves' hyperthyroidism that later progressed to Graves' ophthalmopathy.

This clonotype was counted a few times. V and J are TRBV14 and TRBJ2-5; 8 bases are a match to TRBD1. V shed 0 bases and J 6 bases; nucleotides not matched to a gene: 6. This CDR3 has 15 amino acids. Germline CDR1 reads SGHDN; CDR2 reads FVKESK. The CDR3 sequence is CASSQEQGVIQTQYF. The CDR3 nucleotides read TGTGCCAGCAGCCAAGAACAGGGGGTCATCCAGACCCAGTACTTC.

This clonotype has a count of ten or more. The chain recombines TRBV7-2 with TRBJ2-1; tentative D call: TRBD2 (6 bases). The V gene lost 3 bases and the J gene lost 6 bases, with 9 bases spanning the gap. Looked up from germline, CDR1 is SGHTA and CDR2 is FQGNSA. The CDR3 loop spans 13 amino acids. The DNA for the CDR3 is TGTGCCAGCAGCTTCCCTAGCGCCAATGAGCAGTTCTTC. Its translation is CASSFPSANEQFF.

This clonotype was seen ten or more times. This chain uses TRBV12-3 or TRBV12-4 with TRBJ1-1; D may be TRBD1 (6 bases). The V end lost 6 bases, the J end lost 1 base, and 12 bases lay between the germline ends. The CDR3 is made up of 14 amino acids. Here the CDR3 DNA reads TGTGCCAGCAGCCCGTACAGGGAGAACACTGAAGCTTTCTTT. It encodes CASSPYRENTEAFF.

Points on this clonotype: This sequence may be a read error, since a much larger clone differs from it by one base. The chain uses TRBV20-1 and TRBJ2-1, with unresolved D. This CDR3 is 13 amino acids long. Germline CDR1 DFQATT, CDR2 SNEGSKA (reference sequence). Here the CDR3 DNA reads TGCAGTGCCGACTCAGGCTCCCACAATGAGCAGTTCTTC. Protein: CSADSGSHNEQFF.

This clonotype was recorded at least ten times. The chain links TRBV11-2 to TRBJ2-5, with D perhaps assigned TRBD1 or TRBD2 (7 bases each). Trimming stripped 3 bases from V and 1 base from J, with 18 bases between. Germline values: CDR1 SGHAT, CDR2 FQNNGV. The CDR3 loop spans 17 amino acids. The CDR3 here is CASSLGRGTAIQETQYF. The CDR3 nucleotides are TGTGCCAGCAGCTTGGGGAGGGGGACAGCCATCCAAGAGACCCAGTACTTC.

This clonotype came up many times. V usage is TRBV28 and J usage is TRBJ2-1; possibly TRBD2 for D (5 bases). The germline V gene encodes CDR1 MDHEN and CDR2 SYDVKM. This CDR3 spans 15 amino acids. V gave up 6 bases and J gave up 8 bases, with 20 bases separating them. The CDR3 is CASSYPESGGDEQFF. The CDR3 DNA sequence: TGTGCCAGCAGCTATCCGGAATCAGGAGGTGATGAGCAGTTCTTC.

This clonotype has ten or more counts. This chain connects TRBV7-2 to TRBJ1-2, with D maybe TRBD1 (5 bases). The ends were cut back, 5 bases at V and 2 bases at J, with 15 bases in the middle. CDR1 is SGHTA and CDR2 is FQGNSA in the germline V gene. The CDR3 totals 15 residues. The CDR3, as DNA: TGTGCCAGCAGCCCCTGGTCGGGGGGGAACTATGGCTACACCTTC. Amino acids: CASSPWSGGNYGYTF.

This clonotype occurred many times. The CDR3 region is CASSFGGAYNEQFF. For the CDR3, the DNA is TGCGCCAGCAGCTTCGGGGGAGCCTACAATGAGCAGTTCTTC. This rearrangement joins TRBV5-1 to TRBJ2-1; D perhaps matches TRBD2 (6 bases). From germline, CDR1 is SGHRS and CDR2 YFSETQ. Deletions cut 2 bases from V and 2 bases from J, with 8 bases between. The CDR3 loop spans 14 amino acids.